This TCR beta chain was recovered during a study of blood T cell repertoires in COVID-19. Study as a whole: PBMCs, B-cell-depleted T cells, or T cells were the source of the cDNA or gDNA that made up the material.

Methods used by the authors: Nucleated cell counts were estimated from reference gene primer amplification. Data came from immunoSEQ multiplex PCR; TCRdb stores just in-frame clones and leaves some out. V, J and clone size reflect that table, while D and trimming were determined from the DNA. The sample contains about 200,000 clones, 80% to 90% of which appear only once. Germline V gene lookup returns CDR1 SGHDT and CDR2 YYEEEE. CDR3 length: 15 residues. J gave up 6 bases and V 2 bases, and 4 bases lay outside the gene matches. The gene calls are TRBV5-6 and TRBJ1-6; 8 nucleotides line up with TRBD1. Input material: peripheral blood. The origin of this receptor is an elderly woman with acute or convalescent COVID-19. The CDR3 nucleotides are TGTGCCAGCAGCTTATGGGACAGGCCTAATTCACCCCTCCACTTT. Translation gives CASSLWDRPNSPLHF. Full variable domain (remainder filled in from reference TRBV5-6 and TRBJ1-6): DAGVTQSPTHLIKTRGQQVTLRCSPKSGHDTVSWYQQALGQGPQFIFQYYEEEERQRGNFPDRFSGHQFPNYSSELNVNALLLGDSALYLCASSLWDRPNSPLHFGNGTRLTVT.